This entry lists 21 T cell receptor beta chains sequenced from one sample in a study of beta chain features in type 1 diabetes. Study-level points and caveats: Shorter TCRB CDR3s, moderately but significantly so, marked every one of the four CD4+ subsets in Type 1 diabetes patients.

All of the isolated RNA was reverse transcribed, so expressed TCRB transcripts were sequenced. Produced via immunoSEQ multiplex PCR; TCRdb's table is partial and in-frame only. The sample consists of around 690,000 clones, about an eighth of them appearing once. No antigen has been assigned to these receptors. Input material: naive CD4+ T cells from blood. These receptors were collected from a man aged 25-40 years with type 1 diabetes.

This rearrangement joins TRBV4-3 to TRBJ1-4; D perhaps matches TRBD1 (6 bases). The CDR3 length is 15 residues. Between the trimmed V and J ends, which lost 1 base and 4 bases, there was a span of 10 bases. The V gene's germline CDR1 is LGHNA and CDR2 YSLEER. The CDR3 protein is CASSQGGASNEKLFF. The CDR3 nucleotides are TGCGCCAGCAGCCAAGGGGGGGCCAGTAATGAAAAACTGTTTTTT.

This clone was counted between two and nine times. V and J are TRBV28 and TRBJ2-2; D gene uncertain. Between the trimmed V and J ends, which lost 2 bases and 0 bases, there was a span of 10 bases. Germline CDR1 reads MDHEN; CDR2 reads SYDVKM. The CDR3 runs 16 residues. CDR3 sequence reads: CASSLSPKSNTGELFF. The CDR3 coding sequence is TGTGCCAGCAGTTTAAGCCCGAAATCGAACACCGGGGAGCTGTTTTTT.

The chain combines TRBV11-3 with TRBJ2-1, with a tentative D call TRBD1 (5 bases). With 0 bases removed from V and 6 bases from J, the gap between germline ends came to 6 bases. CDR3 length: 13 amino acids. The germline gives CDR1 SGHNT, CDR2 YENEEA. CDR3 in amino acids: CASSLEGVNEQFF. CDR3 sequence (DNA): TGTGCCAGCAGCTTAGAAGGGGTCAATGAGCAGTTCTTC.

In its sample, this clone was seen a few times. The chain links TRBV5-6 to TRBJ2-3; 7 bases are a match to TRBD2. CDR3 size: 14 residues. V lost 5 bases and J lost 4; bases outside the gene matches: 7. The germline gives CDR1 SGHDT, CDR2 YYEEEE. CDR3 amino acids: CASRRGSWADTQYF. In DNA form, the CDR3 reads TGTGCCAGCAGGCGGGGGAGTTGGGCAGATACGCAGTATTTT. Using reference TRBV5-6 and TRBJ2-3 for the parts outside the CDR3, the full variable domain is DAGVTQSPTHLIKTRGQQVTLRCSPKSGHDTVSWYQQALGQGPQFIFQYYEEEERQRGNFPDRFSGHQFPNYSSELNVNALLLGDSALYLCASRRGSWADTQYFGPGTRLTVL.

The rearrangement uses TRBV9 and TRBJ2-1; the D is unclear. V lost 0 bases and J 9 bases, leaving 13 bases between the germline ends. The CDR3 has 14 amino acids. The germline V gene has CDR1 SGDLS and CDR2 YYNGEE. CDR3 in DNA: TGTGCCAGCAGCGTAGGGTTAGGCCTTAGTGAGCAGTTCTTC. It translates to CASSVGLGLSEQFF.

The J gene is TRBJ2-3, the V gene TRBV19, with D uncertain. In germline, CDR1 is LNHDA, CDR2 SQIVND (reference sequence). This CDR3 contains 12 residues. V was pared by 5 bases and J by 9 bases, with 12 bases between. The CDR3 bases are TGTGCCAGTAGTCGACCGACTGGGACGCAGTATTTT. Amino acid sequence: CASSRPTGTQYF.

The CDR3 bases are TGTGCCAGCAGGAGGAACAGGGATCAGCCCCAGCATTTT. Amino acids: CASRRNRDQPQHF. The rearrangement uses TRBV6-5 and TRBJ1-5; TRBD1 might be the D (6 bases). V shed 6 bases and J shed 5 bases, with 11 bases lying between them. The CDR3 has 13 amino acids. Germline CDR1 is MNHEY and CDR2 is SVGAGI.

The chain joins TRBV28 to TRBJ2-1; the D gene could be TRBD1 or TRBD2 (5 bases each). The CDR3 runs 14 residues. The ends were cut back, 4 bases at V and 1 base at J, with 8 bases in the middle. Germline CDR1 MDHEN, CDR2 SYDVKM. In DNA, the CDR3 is TGTGCCAGCAGTTCCGGGGCGTCCTACAATGAGCAGTTCTTC. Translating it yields CASSSGASYNEQFF.

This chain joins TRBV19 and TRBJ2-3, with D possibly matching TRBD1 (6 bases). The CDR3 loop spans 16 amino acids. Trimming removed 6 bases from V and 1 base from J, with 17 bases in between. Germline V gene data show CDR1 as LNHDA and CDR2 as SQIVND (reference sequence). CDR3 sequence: CASRSGHPSGTDTQYF. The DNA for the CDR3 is TGTGCCAGTAGATCGGGACACCCGTCGGGCACAGATACGCAGTATTTT. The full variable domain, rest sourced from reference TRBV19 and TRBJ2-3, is DGGITQSPKYLFRKEGQNVTLSCEQNLNHDAMYWYRQDPGQGLRLIYYSQIVNDFQKGDIAEGYSVSREKKESFPLTVTSAQKNPTAFYLCASRSGHPSGTDTQYFGPGTRLTVL.

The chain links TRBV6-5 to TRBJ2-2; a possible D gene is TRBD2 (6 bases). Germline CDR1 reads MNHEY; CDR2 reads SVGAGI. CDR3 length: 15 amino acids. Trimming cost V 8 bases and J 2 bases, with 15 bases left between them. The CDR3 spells CASLPGGLNTGELFF. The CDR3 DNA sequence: TGTGCCAGCCTCCCCGGGGGACTTAACACCGGGGAGCTGTTTTTT.

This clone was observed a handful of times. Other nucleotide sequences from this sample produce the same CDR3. CDR3 sequence: CASSLTETQYF. CDR3 in DNA: TGTGCCAGCTCTCTGACCGAGACCCAGTACTTC. V usage is TRBV11-3 and J usage is TRBJ2-5; D is unclear. The CDR3 spans 11 residues. Trimming stripped 8 bases from V and 5 bases from J, with 9 bases between. Germline-derived CDR1 and CDR2 are SGHNT and YENEEA.

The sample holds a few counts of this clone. The DNA of the CDR3 is TGTGCCAGCAGCTCCAGACTAGGGTCGGTCGCTGAGCAGTTCTTC. Residues: CASSSRLGSVAEQFF. The V call is TRBV11-2, the J call TRBJ2-1, with D perhaps TRBD2 (6 bases). The V gene's germline CDR1 is SGHAT and CDR2 FQNNGV. V was cut by 4 bases and J by 9 bases, with 19 bases left in between. This CDR3 comprises 15 residues.

The CDR3 nucleotides are TGTGCCAGCAGCTTAGATATGGGTTACTACAATGAGCAGTTCTTC. Protein: CASSLDMGYYNEQFF. The chain is built from TRBV11-2 and TRBJ2-1, with D hard to call. The CDR3 runs to 15 residues. Germline CDR1 and CDR2: SGHAT and FQNNGV. V shed 0 bases and J shed 3 bases, with 9 bases lying between them.

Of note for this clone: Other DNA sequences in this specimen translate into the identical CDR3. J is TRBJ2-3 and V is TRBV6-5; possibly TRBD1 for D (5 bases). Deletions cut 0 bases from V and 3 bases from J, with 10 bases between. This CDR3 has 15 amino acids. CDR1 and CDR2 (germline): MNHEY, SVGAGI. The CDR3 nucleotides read TGTGCCAGCAGTTACTCGCAGGGATGGACAGATACGCAGTATTTT. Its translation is CASSYSQGWTDTQYF.

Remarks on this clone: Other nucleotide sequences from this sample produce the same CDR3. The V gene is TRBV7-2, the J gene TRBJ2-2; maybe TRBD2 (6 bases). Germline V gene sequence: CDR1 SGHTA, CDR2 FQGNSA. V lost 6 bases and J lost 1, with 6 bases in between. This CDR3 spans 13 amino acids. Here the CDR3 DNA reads TGTGCCAGCAGGGGAGGGAACACCGGGGAGCTGTTTTTT. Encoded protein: CASRGGNTGELFF.

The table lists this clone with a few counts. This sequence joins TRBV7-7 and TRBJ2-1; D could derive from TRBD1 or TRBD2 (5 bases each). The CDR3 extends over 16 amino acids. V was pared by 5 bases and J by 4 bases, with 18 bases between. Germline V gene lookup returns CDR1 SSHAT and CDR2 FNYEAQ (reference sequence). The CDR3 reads CASSPWGSGAYNEQFF. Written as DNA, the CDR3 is TGTGCCAGCAGCCCCTGGGGGTCAGGAGCATACAATGAGCAGTTCTTC.

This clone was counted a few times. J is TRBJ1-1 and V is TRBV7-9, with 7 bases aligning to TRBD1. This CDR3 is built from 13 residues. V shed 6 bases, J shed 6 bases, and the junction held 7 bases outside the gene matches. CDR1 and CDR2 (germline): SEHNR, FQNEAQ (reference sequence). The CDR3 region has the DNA TGTGCCAGCAGTTCAAATGACAGGGCTGAAGCTTTCTTT. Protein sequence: CASSSNDRAEAFF.

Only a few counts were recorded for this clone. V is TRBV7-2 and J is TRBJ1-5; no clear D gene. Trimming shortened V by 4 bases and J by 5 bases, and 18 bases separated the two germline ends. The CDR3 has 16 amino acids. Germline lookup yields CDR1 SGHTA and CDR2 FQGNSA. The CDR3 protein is CASSSGGDWGDQPQHF. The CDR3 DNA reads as TGTGCCAGCAGCTCCGGTGGGGATTGGGGAGATCAGCCCCAGCATTTT.

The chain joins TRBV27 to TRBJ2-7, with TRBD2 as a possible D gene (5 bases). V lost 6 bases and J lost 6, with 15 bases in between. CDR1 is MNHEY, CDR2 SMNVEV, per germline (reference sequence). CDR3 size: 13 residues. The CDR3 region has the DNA TGTGCCAGCAGGGGCGGACTCCTCACCGAGCAGTACTTC. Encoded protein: CASRGGLLTEQYF.

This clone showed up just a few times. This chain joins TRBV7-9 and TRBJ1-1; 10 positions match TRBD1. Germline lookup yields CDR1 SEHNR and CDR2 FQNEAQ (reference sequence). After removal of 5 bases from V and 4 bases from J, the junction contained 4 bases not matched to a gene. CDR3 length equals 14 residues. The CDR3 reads CASSRQGAGTEAFF. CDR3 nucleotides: TGTGCCAGCAGCCGACAGGGGGCTGGCACTGAAGCTTTCTTT.

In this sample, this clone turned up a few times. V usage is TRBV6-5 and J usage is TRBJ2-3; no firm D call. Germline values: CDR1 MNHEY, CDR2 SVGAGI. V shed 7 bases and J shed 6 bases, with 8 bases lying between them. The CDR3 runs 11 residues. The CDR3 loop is CASTSSDTQYF. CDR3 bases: TGTGCCAGCACCTCTTCCGATACGCAGTATTTT.